This TCR beta chain was sequenced for a study of blood T cell repertoires in COVID-19 (dated by TCRdb to 2018 to 2020). Turning to the overall study: Collaborator samples came from the United States, Italy and Spain and covered acute and convalescent phases of COVID-19. Samples came from the ongoing ImmuneRACE study (first 160 participants) plus 1,254 subjects from 6 global collaborators. A de-identified subject ID, COVID-19 status, age in years and sex were almost always included in the sample metadata. HLA class I and class II types, where available, came from metadata supplied by the sample provider rather than from assay-based typing. The prospective study material was composed of cDNA or gDNA derived from T cells, B-cell-depleted T cells, or PBMCs. The repertoires were released in a freely available public database meant as a resource for research on the immune response to SARS-CoV-2. Subjects who had been exposed to COVID-19, were actively infected with it, or had recovered from it provided the deeply sampled blood TCRbeta repertoires that made up the dataset. Results and caveats for the whole study, not just this receptor: How much clinical and demographic metadata was included differed by source and by participant, and the metadata was provided uncurated.

Notes on this clone: Its antigen specificity is not known. No per-base quality is available; no much larger clone lies one base away.

Participants in the prospective study were enrolled through a virtual design, were aged roughly 18 to 100 years, and lived in about two dozen United States geographic areas. In the prospective study, participants were assigned to cohorts based on the clinical history participants reported in a screening survey and a study questionnaire. Recovered participants in ImmuneRACE Cohort 3 were defined by two consecutive negative NP/OP PCR tests, clearance by a healthcare professional, or resolution of symptoms. In the prospective study, mobile phlebotomists collected whole blood, serum and a nasopharyngeal or oropharyngeal swab from each participant. Prospective study participants could optionally give additional blood draws and questionnaires over an approximately two-month period. Before DNA extraction, prospective study blood samples were shipped either frozen or at room temperature. The immunoSEQ Assay, a bias-controlled multiplex PCR, was used to amplify TCRbeta CDR3 regions from genomic DNA. The original methods were these. Nucleated cell counts per sample were estimated from amplification of reference gene primers within the assay. To quantify the absolute abundance of each unique TCRbeta CDR3 rearrangement, sequence reads were collapsed and filtered. For each sample, productive Simpson clonality was calculated as the square root of Simpson's diversity index over productive rearrangements. Not all clones reach the TCRdb copy of this immuneACCESS table, which keeps in-frame sequences only. Checked studies attribute under half of the gap to unresolved V genes and leave the rest unexplained. The DNA gave D and trimming, while V, J and clone size come from that table. For this sample the table gives a few hundred thousand clones, of which roughly 80% were detected only once. The top ten clones comprise 5% to 6% of the sample.

V is pared back by 6 bases and J by 6 bases, with 14 bases lying between the germline termini. From a lookup of the germline V gene, CDR1 and CDR2 are SGHTA and FQGTGA. The CDR3 measures 13 amino acids from cysteine to phenylalanine. Only the CDR3 portion is preserved as DNA: 39 bases, with reading frame beginning at the first base. The sequence links TRBV7-3 to TRBJ1-1; TRBD1 could be the D gene, as 6 bases match. The receptor's source is a woman between 45 and 60 years old who had recovered from COVID-19. Sequencing was carried out using PBMCs or T cells enriched from blood (not recorded which). The DNA reads as follows: TGTGCCAGCAGTCCAGGGGCGCCCGCTGAAGCTTTCTTT. This sequence encodes CASSPGAPAEAFF.